This passage covers 23 T cell receptor beta chains from one sample sequenced in a study of PD-1 blockade in classical Hodgkin lymphoma. Time point noted: cycle 4 day 1 (C4D1), after 5 to 7 weeks of nivolumab. Every patient experienced relapse after autologous stem cell transplantation, and brentuximab vedotin exposure varied. Magnetic negative selection served to purify CD4+ T cells out of PBMCs that had been thawed. TCRdb's copy holds only in-frame clones and misses some; the assay was immunoSEQ multiplex PCR. The sample consists of around 26,000 clones, around 86% of them appearing once. The sequenced sample was CD4+ T cells from blood, obtained before the fourth cycle of nivolumab. All receptors derive from a human donor with classical Hodgkin lymphoma.

This sequence joins TRBV19 and TRBJ2-5; 8 bases align to TRBD1. The CDR3 runs 16 residues. Trimming at V came to 3 bases and at J to 1 base, leaving 7 bases not matched to a gene. Germline CDR1 and CDR2: LNHDA and SQIVND (reference sequence). CDR3 in amino acids: CASSIGQGIVQETQYF. The CDR3 coding sequence is TGTGCCAGTAGTATTGGACAGGGTATCGTCCAAGAGACCCAGTACTTC.

The chain has TRBV19 and TRBJ2-1; TRBD2 matches at 16 bases. The V segment lost 4 bases and the J segment 2 bases; nucleotides outside the gene matches: 5. The CDR3 loop spans 18 amino acids. The V gene's germline CDR1 is LNHDA and CDR2 SQIVND (reference sequence). DNA of the CDR3: TGTGCCAGTAGTAAGGGACTAGCGGGGGGGGACCCCTACAATGAGCAGTTCTTC. Amino acid sequence: CASSKGLAGGDPYNEQFF.

J is TRBJ1-4 and V is TRBV29-1; D possibly corresponds to TRBD1 (5 bases). Germline values: CDR1 SQVTM, CDR2 ANQGSEA. This CDR3 region has 12 residues. The V end was cut by 7 bases, the J end by 6 bases, with 12 bases between. CDR3 amino acids: CSAGTGDEKLFF. The CDR3 coding sequence is TGCAGCGCCGGGACGGGGGATGAAAAACTGTTTTTT. The whole variable domain, filled in from reference TRBV29-1 and TRBJ1-4, reads SAVISQKPSRDICQRGTSLTIQCQVDSQVTMMFWYRQQPGQSLTLIATANQGSEATYESGFVIDKFPISRPNLTFSTLTVSNMSPEDSSIYLCSAGTGDEKLFFGSGTQLSVL.

The chain employs TRBV28 and TRBJ1-4; no clear D gene. V lost 6 bases and J lost 3, with 20 bases in between. CDR1 is MDHEN, CDR2 SYDVKM, per germline. The CDR3 length is 17 residues. The CDR3 loop is CASSGGFQDPANEKLFF. Here the CDR3 DNA reads TGTGCCAGCAGCGGAGGGTTCCAGGATCCAGCTAATGAAAAACTGTTTTTT.

J is TRBJ1-2 and V is TRBV10-3; 10 bases are shared with TRBD1. The trim removed 8 bases at V and 6 bases at J, leaving 6 bases unmatched. Germline-derived CDR1 and CDR2 are ENHRY and SYGVKD. This CDR3 has 13 amino acids. As DNA, the CDR3 is TGTGCCATCTCCGCTGGGACAGGGGATGGCTACACCTTC. It specifies CAISAGTGDGYTF.

V gene TRBV19 combines with J gene TRBJ2-2; 7 bases align to TRBD1. The germline V gene has CDR1 LNHDA and CDR2 SQIVND (reference sequence). V was clipped by 4 bases and J by 6 bases; unmatched bases: 8. The CDR3 sequence is 15 residues long. The CDR3 loop reads CASSTLGTVPGELFF. CDR3 bases: TGTGCCAGTAGTACCCTTGGGACAGTGCCCGGGGAGCTGTTTTTT.

The rearrangement joins TRBV27 to TRBJ1-3; D is perhaps TRBD1 (5 bases). This CDR3 has 14 residues. From germline, CDR1 is MNHEY and CDR2 SMNVEV (reference sequence). V lost 7 bases, J lost 3 bases, and 13 bases lay in between. CDR3 in amino acids: CASKVGAGGNTIYF. CDR3 nucleotides: TGTGCCAGCAAAGTAGGGGCCGGTGGAAACACCATATATTTT.

The chain joins TRBV19 to TRBJ1-1; 7 nucleotides agree with TRBD1. CDR1 and CDR2 from the germline V gene are LNHDA and SQIVND (reference sequence). CDR3 length: 14 residues. V dropped 1 base and J dropped 1; count of bases not matched to a gene: 0. Here the CDR3 DNA reads TGTGCCAGTAGTATAGGGGACAGGAACACTGAAGCTTTCTTT. It yields the protein CASSIGDRNTEAFF.

The chain links TRBV4-2 to TRBJ2-7, with 12 bases aligning to TRBD2. Germline V gene sequence: CDR1 LGHNA, CDR2 YNFKEQ. There are 16 residues in the CDR3. V was clipped by 1 base and J by 4 bases; unmatched bases: 5. The CDR3 is CASSQASGGAQYEQYF. DNA for the CDR3: TGTGCCAGCAGCCAAGCTAGCGGGGGGGCCCAGTACGAGCAGTACTTC.

The chain has TRBV7-2 and TRBJ2-3, with D hard to call. The CDR3 is 12 residues long. Looked up from germline, CDR1 is SGHTA and CDR2 is FQGNSA. Trimming removed 5 bases at V and 4 bases at J, with 7 bases between. The CDR3 DNA reads as TGTGCCAGCAGCACAAAGGCAGATACGCAGTATTTT. Translating it yields CASSTKADTQYF.

This rearrangement joins TRBV9 to TRBJ2-1; 7 nucleotides line up with TRBD1. The V gene end was trimmed by 1 base and the J gene end by 3 bases; junction bases not matched to a gene: 4. The CDR3 sequence is 15 residues long. CDR1 and CDR2 (germline): SGDLS, YYNGEE. CDR3 amino acids: CASSVRRDSYNEQFF. As DNA, the CDR3 is TGTGCCAGCAGCGTACGCCGGGACAGCTACAATGAGCAGTTCTTC.

V and J are TRBV7-9 and TRBJ1-5; D ambiguous. The CDR3 spans 13 residues. The germline V gene encodes CDR1 SEHNR and CDR2 FQNEAQ (reference sequence). The V end was cut by 1 base, the J end by 2 bases, with 3 bases between. CDR3 amino acids: CASSLVGNQPQHF. CDR3 DNA sequence: TGTGCCAGCAGCTTAGTAGGCAATCAGCCCCAGCATTTT.

The rearrangement uses TRBV29-1 and TRBJ1-4; D is unresolved. This CDR3 contains 14 residues. CDR1 SQVTM and CDR2 ANQGSEA come from the germline V gene. Trimming shortened V by 0 bases and J by 10 bases, and 15 bases separated the two germline ends. CDR3 protein: CSVEDPRTDVKLFF. CDR3 DNA: TGCAGCGTTGAAGATCCGCGGACTGATGTAAAACTGTTTTTT.

The chain is built from TRBV19 and TRBJ2-2, with a tentative D call TRBD1 (6 bases). The germline gives CDR1 LNHDA, CDR2 SQIVND (reference sequence). CDR3 length: 13 amino acids. V lost 4 bases to trimming and J lost 4 bases, with 7 bases between them. CDR3 coding DNA: TGTGCCAGTAGTAGCAGGGGCACCGGGGAGCTGTTTTTT. Its protein product is CASSSRGTGELFF.

This rearrangement joins TRBV18 to TRBJ1-2; 10 positions agree with TRBD1. There are 15 residues in the CDR3. Germline lookup yields CDR1 KGHSH and CDR2 LQKENI. V lost 2 bases and J lost 2; bases outside the gene matches: 2. DNA of the CDR3: TGTGCCAGCTCACCAGGGACAGGGGAAAACTATGGCTACACCTTC. As protein: CASSPGTGENYGYTF. Looking up the rest from reference TRBV18 and TRBJ1-2 gives the full variable domain: NAGVMQNPRHLVRRRGQEARLRCSPMKGHSHVYWYRQLPEEGLKFMVYLQKENIIDESGMPKERFSAEFPKEGPSILRIQQVVRGDSAAYFCASSPGTGENYGYTFGSGTRLTVV.

The chain couples TRBV19 to TRBJ1-4; the D gene is possibly TRBD1 (5 bases). The CDR3 runs 12 residues. The germline V and J ends were trimmed by 9 bases and 7 bases, with 12 bases remaining between them. Germline V CDR1 and CDR2: LNHDA, SQIVND (reference sequence). The CDR3 nucleotides read TGTGCCAGCGAAGGGACTTCTGAAAAACTGTTTTTT. Its protein product is CASEGTSEKLFF.

The CDR3 DNA is TGTGCCAGCTCACCGGTCAGAGATACGCAGTATTTT. Translating it yields CASSPVRDTQYF. V is TRBV18 and J is TRBJ2-3; no reliable D call. This CDR3 has 12 amino acids. V dropped 3 bases and J dropped 5 bases, with 6 bases sitting between them. Per germline, CDR1 KGHSH and CDR2 LQKENI.

The count of this clone is one. The gene calls are TRBV7-2 and TRBJ2-1, with 9 bases that match TRBD1. The CDR3 contains 16 residues. CDR1 and CDR2 (germline): SGHTA, FQGNSA. Losses at the gene ends were 5 bases for V and 4 bases for J; bases not matched to a gene: 9. In DNA, the CDR3 is TGTGCCAGCAGCCTCACCCGGGACAGGGAGTACAATGAGCAGTTCTTC. Residues: CASSLTRDREYNEQFF.

The chain combines TRBV15 with TRBJ1-5; D ambiguous. The V gene lost 0 bases and the J gene lost 9 bases, with 12 bases spanning the gap. Germline values: CDR1 LNHNV, CDR2 YYDKDF (reference sequence). The CDR3 length is 14 residues. CDR3 DNA: TGTGCCACCAGCAGAGATTCTCCGCATTGGCCCCAGCATTTT. Its translation is CATSRDSPHWPQHF.

The rearrangement links TRBV5-5 to TRBJ1-2; a possible D gene is TRBD1 (6 bases). There are 15 residues in the CDR3. Germline-derived CDR1 and CDR2 are SGHKS and YYEKEE (reference sequence). V lost 0 bases and J lost 3, with 12 bases in between. Here the CDR3 reads CASSLEVQGDYGYTF. The CDR3 nucleotides read TGTGCCAGCAGCTTGGAGGTACAGGGAGACTATGGCTACACCTTC.

The chain combines TRBV28 with TRBJ2-5; D remains ambiguous. The V end lost 3 bases, the J end lost 5 bases, and 7 bases lay between the germline ends. Per germline, CDR1 MDHEN and CDR2 SYDVKM. The CDR3 loop spans 12 amino acids. The CDR3 loop reads CASSFTGETQYF. CDR3 nucleotide sequence: TGTGCCAGCAGTTTTACCGGTGAGACCCAGTACTTC.

The genes are TRBV6-5 and TRBJ1-2; weak D call: TRBD1 (6 bases). This CDR3 comprises 15 residues. The germline CDR1 and CDR2 sequences are MNHEY and SVGAGI. Trimming shortened V by 4 bases and J by 5 bases, and 17 bases separated the two germline ends. The CDR3 nucleotides are TGTGCCAGCAGTTCCGGGACACCGGGCATATATGGCTACACCTTC. Protein: CASSSGTPGIYGYTF.

This chain connects TRBV10-3 to TRBJ1-1, with D tentatively TRBD1 (5 bases). In germline, CDR1 is ENHRY, CDR2 SYGVKD. Trimming took 5 bases from V and 2 from J, leaving 12 bases between them. The CDR3 runs to 14 residues. The DNA for the CDR3 is TGTGCCATCAGTCCAACAGGAGCAAACACTGAAGCTTTCTTT. It codes for CAISPTGANTEAFF.